The 3 T cell receptor beta chains below all came from one sample that was sequenced in a study of cytomegalovirus exposure and HLA in healthy donors. Primers for the PCR totalled 60 Vbeta and 13 Jbeta. Profiling relied on immunoSEQ multiplex PCR, and the TCRdb table lists in-frame clones only, not all of them. In the table there are some 150,000 clones, approximately 82% of which are singletons. The specimen was PBMCs. The receptors derive from a woman aged 40 to 50 in good health and CMV-seronegative.

This chain connects TRBV9 to TRBJ2-1, with TRBD2 identical over 8 bases. Germline lookup yields CDR1 SGDLS and CDR2 YYNGEE. This CDR3 has 16 amino acids. Losses at the gene ends were 1 base for V and 4 bases for J; bases not matched to a gene: 7. In DNA form, the CDR3 reads TGTGCCAGCAGCGTATCGAGCGGGAGAGGGTACAATGAGCAGTTCTTC. This encodes CASSVSSGRGYNEQFF.

This sequence joins TRBV30 and TRBJ1-2; D is unclear. The CDR3 runs 17 residues. The V gene lost 0 bases and the J gene lost 4 bases, with 21 bases spanning the gap. Germline values: CDR1 GTSNPN, CDR2 SVGIG (reference sequence). CDR3: CAWSVRRTIQERYGYTF. DNA of the CDR3: TGTGCCTGGAGTGTAAGGAGGACCATCCAAGAACGCTATGGCTACACCTTC.

This clone has just one count. Written as DNA, the CDR3 is TGTGCCAGCGTGGAGGGGAAGGGGACCTACGAGCAGTACTTC. It is translated as CASVEGKGTYEQYF. This chain links TRBV2 with TRBJ2-7; possibly TRBD2 for D (6 bases). Germline CDR1 and CDR2: SNHLY and FYNNEI. CDR3 length: 14 residues. Between the trimmed V and J ends, which lost 8 bases and 2 bases, there was a span of 16 bases.